The T cell receptor beta chain described here comes from a study of blood T cell repertoires in COVID-19. Using immunoSEQ multiplex PCR, the repertoire was profiled, and TCRdb retains in-frame clones only, with some absent. Of roughly 160,000 clones in the sample, about four fifths were seen once. V dropped 3 bases and J dropped 1; count of bases not matched to a gene: 5. The CDR3 extends over 16 amino acids. Germline loops: CDR1 SGHNT, CDR2 YYREEE (reference sequence). The sequence derives from a man aged 45-65 years who had recovered from COVID-19. The sample taken for sequencing was PBMCs or T cells enriched from blood (not recorded which). The chain uses TRBV5-4 and TRBJ2-5, with 11 bases matching TRBD2. The CDR3 sequence: CASSSPSGGIQETQYF. The CDR3, as DNA: TGTGCCAGCAGCTCGCCTAGCGGGGGGATCCAAGAGACCCAGTACTTC.